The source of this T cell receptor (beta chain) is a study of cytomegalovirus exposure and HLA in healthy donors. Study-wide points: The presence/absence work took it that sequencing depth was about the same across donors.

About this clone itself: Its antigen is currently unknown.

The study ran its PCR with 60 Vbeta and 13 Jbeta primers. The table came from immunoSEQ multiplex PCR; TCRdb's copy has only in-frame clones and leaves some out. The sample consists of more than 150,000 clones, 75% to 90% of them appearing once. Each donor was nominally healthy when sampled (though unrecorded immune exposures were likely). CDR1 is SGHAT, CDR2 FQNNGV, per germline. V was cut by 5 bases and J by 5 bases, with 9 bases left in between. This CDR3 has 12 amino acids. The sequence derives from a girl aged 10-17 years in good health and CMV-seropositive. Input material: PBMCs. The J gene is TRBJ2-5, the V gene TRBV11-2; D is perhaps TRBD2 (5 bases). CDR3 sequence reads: CASSPTGETQYF. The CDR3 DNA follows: TGTGCCAGCAGCCCCACGGGGGAGACCCAGTACTTC. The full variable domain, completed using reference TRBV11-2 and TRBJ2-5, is EAGVAQSPRYKIIEKRQSVAFWCNPISGHATLYWYQQILGQGPKLLIQFQNNGVVDDSQLPKDRFSAERLKGVDSTLKIQPAKLEDSAVYLCASSPTGETQYFGPGTRLLVL.